This TCR beta chain is from a study of cytomegalovirus exposure and HLA in healthy donors. Germline V CDR1 and CDR2: SNHLY, FYNNEI. Trimming took 5 bases from V and 11 from J; bases not matched to a gene: 5. This CDR3 region has 11 residues. Notes on the study in general: An analysis that came later showed most CMV-associated TCR beta chains appearing HLA-restricted.

This PCR relied on a set of 60 Vbeta primers and 13 Jbeta primers. TCRdb keeps only in-frame clones here, not all; method: immunoSEQ multiplex PCR. The sample yields about 140,000 clones, around three quarters seen once. In the case of this clone: Its target is not known.

The clonotype originates from a young man in good health and CMV-seronegative. Sequencing was performed on PBMCs. The chain recombines TRBV2 with TRBJ2-7, with 8 bases fitting TRBD2. The DNA of the CDR3 is TGTGCCAGCAGTAGAGCGGGGGCGGAGTACTTC. It translates to CASSRAGAEYF.